A selection of T cell receptor beta chains follows, all from one sample in a study of regulatory T cells in long-lasting Graves disease. TCRdb called the multiplex PCR reads again in MiXCR, with one record for every CDR3 protein. The sample records 200,000 to 250,000 distinct CDR3 sequences, roughly a fifth being singletons. These records were also assigned to another study, of T cells in Graves' hyperthyroidism and ophthalmopathy.

The sequenced sample was peripheral blood mononuclear cells (PBMCs), obtained at new diagnosis, from a patient treated with antithyroid drugs. The receptors come from a woman younger than 45 with Graves disease. The CDR3 runs from the conserved cysteine through the conserved F or W. Each record gives: J gene, D gene, V gene, clone size, CDR3 DNA, CDR3 protein. D genes are given only for firm matches. Size is omitted from some rows. Given values are once, few, many or a class for expanded clones.

TRBJ1-5	TRBD1	TRBV2	many	TGTGCCAGCTGGGACAGAGACAATCAGCCCCAGCATTTT	CASWDRDNQPQHF
TRBJ1-4	TRBD1	TRBV28	.	TGTGCCAGCAGTCCGGGACAGGTTAATGAAAAACTGTTTTTT	CASSPGQVNEKLFF
TRBJ1-2	TRBD1	TRBV28	many	TGTGCCAGCAGTTTAGGGACAGGAGTGACTTACGGCTACACCTTC	CASSLGTGVTYGYTF
TRBJ2-1	.	TRBV7-2	.	TGTGCCACAATTTCCTACAATGAGCAGTTCTTC	CATISYNEQFF
TRBJ1-5	.	TRBV2	.	TGTGCCAGCAGAGGAGGGGCACACAATCAGCCCCAGCATTTT	CASRGGAHNQPQHF
TRBJ2-1	TRBD2	TRBV29-1	.	TGCAGCGTCGAGACGGGACTAGCGGGGTCCAATGAGCAGTTCTTC	CSVETGLAGSNEQFF
TRBJ2-3	TRBD2	TRBV24-1	many	TGTGCCACCAGTGGGCTAGCGGGAGGGTTGGATACGCAGTATTTT	CATSGLAGGLDTQYF
TRBJ2-1	.	TRBV7-3	.	TGTGCCAGCAGCTTAGAAGGTAGCGGTAATGAGCAGTTCTTC	CASSLEGSGNEQFF
TRBJ1-1	.	TRBV6-1	many	TGTGCCAGCAGGGCCCCGGACGCAACTGAAGCTTTCTTT	CASRAPDATEAFF
TRBJ2-7	TRBD1	TRBV6-1	many	TGTGCCAGCGGCCGGGACAGGGTTTTCTACGAGCAGTACTTC	CASGRDRVFYEQYF
TRBJ1-4	.	TRBV7-8	many	TGTGCCAGCAGCCTGGTTCAGGCGGGTGAAAAACTGTTTTTT	CASSLVQAGEKLFF
TRBJ2-2	.	TRBV11-1	many	TGTGCCAGCAGCTTACTTATCGGGGAGCTGTTTTTT	CASSLLIGELFF
TRBJ1-1	TRBD1	TRBV15	many	TGTGCCACCAGCAGAGGACAGGGGGCAGGGAACACTGAAGCTTTCTTT	CATSRGQGAGNTEAFF
TRBJ2-1	.	TRBV24-1	many	TGTGCCACCGGAGGGATGGGAAGTTCCTACAATGAGCAGTTCTTC	CATGGMGSSYNEQFF
TRBJ2-3	.	TRBV10-3	many	TGTGCCATCAGGACCGACGGGACCTCAGATACGCAGTATTTT	CAIRTDGTSDTQYF
TRBJ1-2	.	TRBV2	many	TGTGCCAGCAGTGCCCAGTCTAACTATGGCTACACCTTC	CASSAQSNYGYTF
TRBJ2-3	.	TRBV4-1	many	TGCGCCAGCAGCCAAGAGGAAAGGGGCTGGGATACGCAGTATTTT	CASSQEERGWDTQYF
TRBJ1-1	TRBD1	TRBV6-1	many	TGTGCCAGCAGTCCACGGGACAGGGTGGACACTGAAGCTTTCTTT	CASSPRDRVDTEAFF
TRBJ2-5	TRBD1	TRBV19	many	TGTGCCAGTAGTATGGACAGGTGGCAAGAGACCCAGTACTTC	CASSMDRWQETQYF
TRBJ2-5	TRBD2	TRBV20-1	.	TGCAGTGCCCCTGGGGCGGGACTAGCGGGAGTAGAGGCGCAGTACTTC	CSAPGAGLAGVEAQYF
TRBJ1-2	TRBD1	TRBV3-1	many	TGTGCCAGCAGCCGAGGACAGGGGGACTATGGCTACACCTTC	CASSRGQGDYGYTF
TRBJ2-2	.	TRBV6-5	many	TGTGCCAGCAGTTACTACTCCGGAAACACCGGGGAGCTGTTTTTT	CASSYYSGNTGELFF
TRBJ2-7	TRBD2	TRBV12-3/TRBV12-4	.	TGTGCCAGCAGTTTTGGAGCTAGCGGGTCCTCCTACGAGCAGTACTTC	CASSFGASGSSYEQYF
TRBJ1-1	TRBD1	TRBV3-1	.	TGTGCCAGCAGCTCACAAAGGGCCCTCGGACAGGCGAACACTGAAGCTTTCTTT	CASSSQRALGQANTEAFF
TRBJ1-4	.	TRBV7-9	.	TGTGCCAGCAGCGCCCGGGACCTCCGGATTGCAACTAATGAAAAACTGTTTTTT	CASSARDLRIATNEKLFF
TRBJ2-5	TRBD2	TRBV20-1	many	TGCAGTGCTAGAGTTAGCGGGCAAGAGACCCAGTACTTC	CSARVSGQETQYF
TRBJ2-3	.	TRBV11-3	.	TGTGCCAGCAGCCCCTCGAGTGCAGATACGCAGTATTTT	CASSPSSADTQYF
TRBJ2-7	TRBD2	TRBV11-2	.	TGTGCCAGCAGCTTACTTGGGACTAGCATCTACGAGCAGTACTTC	CASSLLGTSIYEQYF
TRBJ1-1	.	TRBV12-3/TRBV12-4	many	TGTGCCAGCAGTTTTGAACGGCAGACTGAAGCTTTCTTT	CASSFERQTEAFF
TRBJ1-3	.	TRBV12-3/TRBV12-4	many	TGTGCCAGCAGCCGGACGGGAAACACCATATATTTT	CASSRTGNTIYF
TRBJ2-2	TRBD2	TRBV19	.	TGTGCCAGTAGTGCTAGCGGAATAACCGGGGAGCTGTTTTTT	CASSASGITGELFF
TRBJ2-7	.	TRBV28	many	TGTGCCAGCAGTTTTTTGGCCCCCGGGGCCAACTCCTACGAGCAGTACTTC	CASSFLAPGANSYEQYF
TRBJ1-2	.	TRBV30	few	TGTGCCTGGAGTCCAGGGGAACAGCTCTCTGGCTGCACCTTC	CAWSPGEQLSGCTF
TRBJ2-1	.	TRBV11-2	many	TGTGCCAGCAGCTTAGCCTACAATGAGCAGTTCTTC	CASSLAYNEQFF
TRBJ2-1	.	TRBV13	.	TGTACCAGCAGCTTAAAGACCCCGGGAATCGATGAGCAGTTCTTC	CTSSLKTPGIDEQFF
TRBJ1-6	.	TRBV11-2	many	TGTGCCAGCAGCTTAGAAGGGGTTGCCTATAATTCACCCCTCCACTTT	CASSLEGVAYNSPLHF
TRBJ2-3	.	TRBV2	many	TGTGCCAGCAGTAGGAGAGATACAGATACGCAGTATTTT	CASSRRDTDTQYF
TRBJ2-3	.	TRBV3-1	.	TGTGCCAGCAGCCAAGATTGGAGGGGGCGCAGGGGTACGCAGTATTTT	CASSQDWRGRRGTQYF
TRBJ1-5	.	TRBV7-3	many	TGTGCCAGCAGCTTGGACGGCAATCAGCCCCAGCATTTT	CASSLDGNQPQHF
TRBJ1-1	.	TRBV20-1	many	TGCAGTGCTAGCAACCGACCGTACACTGAAGCTTTCTTT	CSASNRPYTEAFF
TRBJ1-2	.	TRBV18	.	TGTGCCAGCTCACCGCTGGACAGATTAAGCTATGGCTACACCTTC	CASSPLDRLSYGYTF
TRBJ1-3	.	TRBV18	many	TGTGCCAGCTCACTTGGAAGTCTTGGCTCTGGAAACACCATATATTTT	CASSLGSLGSGNTIYF